The 12 T cell receptor beta chains presented below share a single source sample, sequenced in a study of blood T cell repertoires in COVID-19. Only in-frame clones appear in the TCRdb table, and some are missing; sequencing was by immunoSEQ multiplex PCR. The data hold 110,000 to 150,000 clones, with about four fifths observed a single time. Sequences were obtained from peripheral blood. The receptors originated from a man between 70 and 80 years old who had recovered from COVID-19.

CDR3 bases: TGTGCCAGCAGCTGGGTCCAGGGGAACACTGAAGCTTTCTTT. Translation: CASSWVQGNTEAFF. The chain recombines TRBV5-5 with TRBJ1-1; D possibly corresponds to TRBD1 (5 bases). Per the germline V gene, CDR1 is SGHKS and CDR2 is YYEKEE (reference sequence). CDR3 length: 14 amino acids. The ends were cut back, 3 bases at V and 1 base at J, with 10 bases in the middle.

As DNA, the CDR3 is TGTGCCAGCAGAAAACAGGGGTTAGGGGGAGAGACCCAGTACTTC. Translating it yields CASRKQGLGGETQYF. The chain couples TRBV2 to TRBJ2-5, with TRBD1 identical over 7 bases. The CDR3 covers 15 residues. CDR1 SNHLY and CDR2 FYNNEI come from the germline V gene. The V gene end was trimmed by 6 bases and the J gene end by 4 bases; junction bases not matched to a gene: 11. Based on the CDR3 plus reference TRBV2 and TRBJ2-5, the full variable domain is EPEVTQTPSHQVTQMGQEVILRCVPISNHLYFYWYRQILGQKVEFLVSFYNNEISEKSEIFDDQFSVERPDGSNFTLKIRSTKLEDSAMYFCASRKQGLGGETQYFGPGTRLLVL.

This clone was seen only a few times. The V call is TRBV7-8, the J call TRBJ2-1; TRBD2 matches at 11 bases. V lost 4 bases and J lost 7; bases outside the gene matches: 9. CDR1 and CDR2 from the germline V gene are SGHVS and FQNEAQ. CDR3 size: 16 residues. The CDR3 here is CASSSIAGGVRNEQFF. The CDR3 nucleotides read TGTGCCAGCAGCTCAATAGCGGGAGGGGTGCGGAATGAGCAGTTCTTC.

Here the CDR3 reads CASSAGAGNEQFF. In DNA, the CDR3 is TGTGCCAGCAGCGCAGGGGCGGGCAATGAGCAGTTCTTC. V gene TRBV7-3 combines with J gene TRBJ2-1; tentative D call: TRBD1 (6 bases). CDR1 and CDR2 from the germline V gene are SGHTA and FQGTGA. Trimming took off 5 bases at V and 6 bases at J, with 11 bases between the two ends. CDR3 length: 13 residues.

J is TRBJ2-3 and V is TRBV3-1 (or the pseudogene TRBV3-2); 10 positions agree with TRBD2. V was pared by 1 base and J by 4 bases, with 8 bases of the junction left unmatched. Germline CDR1 LGHDT, CDR2 YNNKEL (reference sequence). This CDR3 is 17 amino acids long. The CDR3 loop is CASSQGIAGGQADTQYF. DNA for the CDR3: TGTGCCAGCAGCCAAGGCATAGCGGGAGGTCAGGCAGATACGCAGTATTTT.

CDR3 bases: TGTGCCAGCAGCTTGACTAGCGGTTACTCCTACGAGCAGTACTTC. It codes for CASSLTSGYSYEQYF. The gene calls are TRBV6-5 and TRBJ2-7; TRBD2 matches 9 bases. The CDR3 runs 15 residues. J was trimmed by 0 bases and V by 6 bases; bases with no gene match: 6. The germline V gene has CDR1 MNHEY and CDR2 SVGAGI.

The chain recombines TRBV15 with TRBJ2-1; TRBD1 matches at 8 bases. Germline assignment: CDR1 LNHNV and CDR2 YYDKDF (reference sequence). J was trimmed by 4 bases and V by 1 base; bases with no gene match: 3. This CDR3 spans 15 amino acids. The CDR3 loop is CATSRGQGAYNEQFF. CDR3 in DNA: TGTGCCACCAGCAGAGGGCAGGGGGCTTACAATGAGCAGTTCTTC.

J is TRBJ2-7 and V is TRBV5-1; 12 bases match TRBD2. This CDR3 has 18 amino acids. The germline V gene has CDR1 SGHRS and CDR2 YFSETQ. V lost 5 bases, J lost 6 bases, and 18 bases stayed unmatched. CDR3 residues: CASSPESSGRAWGFEQYF. The CDR3 DNA follows: TGCGCCAGCAGTCCGGAGTCTAGCGGGAGGGCCTGGGGTTTCGAGCAGTACTTC.

V usage is TRBV10-3 and J usage is TRBJ1-2, with D maybe TRBD1 (6 bases). Germline V lookup: CDR1 ENHRY, CDR2 SYGVKD. The CDR3 has 14 residues. Trimming took off 5 bases at V and 4 bases at J, with 14 bases between the two ends. This chain's CDR3 is CAISPTMDSYGYTF. CDR3 in DNA: TGTGCCATCAGTCCCACGATGGACAGCTATGGCTACACCTTC.

J is TRBJ2-1 and V is TRBV5-1; 8 bases match TRBD2. After removal of 3 bases from V and 14 bases from J, the junction contained 7 bases not matched to a gene. This CDR3 has 12 residues. From germline, CDR1 is SGHRS and CDR2 YFSETQ. The CDR3 DNA follows: TGCGCCAGCAGCTGGACGCGGGGGGCGGAGTTCTTC. Encoded protein: CASSWTRGAEFF.

J is TRBJ1-5 and V is TRBV3-1 (or the pseudogene TRBV3-2); tentative D call: TRBD1 (6 bases). V lost 1 base, J lost 7 bases, and 14 bases lay in between. Germline CDR1 is LGHDT and CDR2 is YNNKEL (reference sequence). The CDR3 is made up of 15 amino acids. The CDR3 coding sequence is TGTGCCAGCAGCCAAGGGGCAGGGGTCGGGCAGCCCCAGCATTTT. It translates to CASSQGAGVGQPQHF.

The chain employs TRBV7-2 and TRBJ2-2, with D perhaps matching TRBD1 (5 bases). Trimming removed 7 bases from V and 5 bases from J, with 20 bases in between. Looked up from germline, CDR1 is SGHTA and CDR2 is FQGNSA. CDR3 length: 16 residues. DNA for the CDR3: TGTGCCAGCACCCCCCCAGGTCAGGGTGGGACCGGGGAGCTGTTTTTT. This codes for CASTPPGQGGTGELFF. Filled out from reference TRBV7-2 and TRBJ2-2, the complete variable domain reads GAGVSQSPSNKVTEKGKDVELRCDPISGHTALYWYRQSLGQGLEFLIYFQGNSAPDKSGLPSDRFSAERTGGSVSTLTIQRTQQEDSAVYLCASTPPGQGGTGELFFGEGSRLTVL.